The 30 T cell receptor beta chains presented below share a single source sample, sequenced in a study of patients and donors after allogeneic stem cell transplantation (dated by TCRdb to about 2020). Library prep was done by RT-PCR. TCRdb names NextSeq 550 as the instrument used. Starting from the raw public reads, TCRdb applied fastp trimming at Q25, assembled clones with MiXCR and retained in-frame beta chains. Every distinct CDR3 protein forms one entry, paired with its most common genes and DNA. The sample table records roughly 940,000 distinct CDR3 sequences; 15% to 20% of these occur just once. 5% to 6.5% of the sample lies in the top ten. The sample comprised blood, either unsorted or a sorted T cell fraction (not recorded which). The source of these receptors is a human donor who was either an allogeneic HSCT recipient or a stem cell or donor lymphocyte infusion donor (not recorded which). It is not recorded whose cells these are; they may come from a transplant donor.

The chain joins TRBV7-2 to TRBJ2-5; 8 positions match TRBD1. CDR1 is SGHTA and CDR2 is FQGNSA in the germline V gene. This CDR3 is 15 amino acids long. J lost 5 bases, V lost 5 bases, and 10 bases had no gene match. This CDR3 reads CASSPPTGVAETQYF. CDR3 nucleotide sequence: TGTGCCAGCAGCCCCCCGACAGGGGTGGCGGAGACCCAGTACTTC.

The chain joins TRBV20-1 to TRBJ1-2; no definite D call. CDR3 length: 12 residues. Germline V CDR1 and CDR2: DFQATT, SNEGSKA (reference sequence). V was pared by 2 bases and J by 8 bases, with 12 bases between. The CDR3 DNA sequence: TGCAGTGCTAGAAACCTCGACGGAGGCTACACCTTC. Its protein is CSARNLDGGYTF.

At least ten counts were recorded for this clonotype. The chain joins TRBV24-1 to TRBJ1-5; 7 bases map to TRBD1. This CDR3 contains 14 residues. Trimming removed 10 bases from V and 0 bases from J; junction bases left unmatched: 5. Germline V CDR1 and CDR2: KGHDR, SFDVKD. CDR3 in DNA: TGTGCCACTGGGACAGAATATAGCAATCAGCCCCAGCATTTT. Amino acid sequence: CATGTEYSNQPQHF.

The rearrangement joins TRBV7-3 to TRBJ2-3, with 12 nucleotides matching TRBD2. This CDR3 comprises 17 residues. Germline V gene lookup returns CDR1 SGHTA and CDR2 FQGTGA. V shed 7 bases, J shed 5 bases, and the junction held 13 bases outside the gene matches. CDR3: CASIPLAGGPNGDTQYF. The CDR3 bases are TGTGCCAGCATCCCCCTAGCGGGAGGGCCTAATGGAGATACGCAGTATTTT.

This clonotype appeared a few times. The rearrangement joins TRBV20-1 to TRBJ2-4, with a possible D match to TRBD2 (5 bases). Germline V lookup: CDR1 DFQATT, CDR2 SNEGSKA (reference sequence). This CDR3 has 15 residues. V lost 5 bases, J lost 1 base, and 15 bases lay in between. CDR3 nucleotide sequence: TGCAGTGCTTCGGAGGTTTGGTGGGCCAAAAACATTCAGTACTTC. Translating gives CSASEVWWAKNIQYF.

The sample holds a few counts of this clonotype. The genes are TRBV27 and TRBJ1-4; TRBD1 might be the D (6 bases). V lost 6 bases and J lost 6, with 8 bases in between. Germline V gives CDR1 MNHEY, CDR2 SMNVEV (reference sequence). The CDR3 extends over 12 amino acids. CDR3 DNA sequence: TGTGCCAGCAGAGGGGGGTATGAAAAACTGTTTTTT. Residues: CASRGGYEKLFF.

The CDR3 protein is CASSESSWTGRKKNTEAFF. CDR3 bases: TGCGCCAGCAGTGAGTCGAGCTGGACAGGGCGCAAGAAGAACACTGAAGCTTTCTTT. The genes are TRBV10-2 and TRBJ1-1; TRBD1 matches at 8 bases. Losses at the gene ends were 0 bases for V and 1 base for J; bases not matched to a gene: 13. CDR1 and CDR2 (germline): WSHSY, SAAADI. This CDR3 is built from 19 residues.

This clonotype was counted only a few times. The gene calls are TRBV7-3 and TRBJ1-3, with 7 bases identical to TRBD1. From germline, CDR1 is SGHTA and CDR2 FQGTGA. The CDR3 sequence is 16 residues long. The V and J ends lost 5 bases and 0 bases, in that order; junction bases with no gene match: 7. CDR3 sequence: CASSKRYRGSGNTIYF. In nucleotides, the CDR3 is TGTGCCAGCAGCAAACGATACAGGGGCTCTGGAAACACCATATATTTT.

In this sample, this clonotype turned up many times. The gene calls are TRBV12-3 or TRBV12-4 and TRBJ1-1; D gene ambiguous. The V and J ends lost 10 bases and 4 bases respectively, with 16 bases between them. The CDR3 contains 13 residues. CDR3 DNA sequence: TGTGCCACCTATCTAGCCTGGGGCACTGAAGCTTTCTTT. Residues: CATYLAWGTEAFF.

This clonotype was recorded a few times. V gene TRBV7-9 combines with J gene TRBJ2-7, with a weak D call TRBD2 (6 bases). Per germline, CDR1 SEHNR and CDR2 FQNEAQ (reference sequence). V lost 5 bases and J 2 bases, leaving 16 bases between the germline ends. CDR3 length: 15 amino acids. This CDR3 is CASSPWDSGAYEQYF. In nucleotides, the CDR3 is TGTGCCAGCAGCCCTTGGGACTCCGGGGCCTACGAGCAGTACTTC.

This chain links TRBV5-1 with TRBJ2-2, with 8 bases that match TRBD2. With 4 bases clipped from V and 1 base from J, the junction kept 6 bases outside the gene matches. From germline, CDR1 is SGHRS and CDR2 YFSETQ. This CDR3 has 16 amino acids. The CDR3 loop reads CASSRAGVKNTGELFF. DNA for the CDR3: TGCGCCAGCAGCAGAGCGGGGGTTAAGAACACCGGGGAGCTGTTTTTT. Looking up the rest from reference TRBV5-1 and TRBJ2-2 gives the full variable domain: KAGVTQTPRYLIKTRGQQVTLSCSPISGHRSVSWYQQTPGQGLQFLFEYFSETQRNKGNFPGRFSGRQFSNSRSEMNVSTLELGDSALYLCASSRAGVKNTGELFFGEGSRLTVL.

This clonotype showed up just a few times. The chain couples TRBV12-3 or TRBV12-4 to TRBJ1-6, with TRBD1 as a possible D gene (5 bases). The CDR3 contains 14 residues. V lost 3 bases, J lost 9 bases, and 12 bases lay in between. CDR3 in DNA: TGTGCCAGCAGTTTTGAGGGGTTGGGTTCACCCCTCCACTTT. Its translation: CASSFEGLGSPLHF.

In its sample, this clonotype was seen a few times. V usage is TRBV29-1 and J usage is TRBJ1-5, with a tentative D call TRBD1 (6 bases). CDR3 length: 14 residues. Germline CDR1 and CDR2: SQVTM and ANQGSEA. Trimming pared 4 bases from V and 5 bases from J, leaving 15 bases between. The CDR3 DNA reads TGCAGCGTTGCCAGTTGGGGGCGAGATCAGCCCCAGCATTTT. This sequence encodes CSVASWGRDQPQHF.

This clonotype appeared many times. The gene calls are TRBV7-9 and TRBJ2-4; D may be TRBD1 (5 bases). CDR1 SEHNR and CDR2 FQNEAQ come from the germline V gene (reference sequence). Trimming left V 3 bases short and J 5 bases short, with 11 bases between. The CDR3 loop spans 14 amino acids. The CDR3 nucleotides read TGTGCCAGCAGCTTCCGGACATACCAAAACATTCAGTACTTC. Its protein is CASSFRTYQNIQYF.

The CDR3 coding sequence is TGCGCCAGCAGCCAAGATCAATACAGCCAAGAGACCCAGTACTTC. It translates to CASSQDQYSQETQYF. This chain links TRBV4-1 with TRBJ2-5; the D is unclear. Trimming stripped 0 bases from V and 1 base from J, with 9 bases between. CDR3 length: 15 residues. Germline V lookup: CDR1 MGHRA, CDR2 YSYEKL.

This clonotype has more than one count but fewer than ten. The chain joins TRBV12-3 or TRBV12-4 to TRBJ1-1; the D is unclear. Trimming left V 7 bases short and J 5 bases short, with 17 bases between. There are 14 residues in the CDR3. CDR3: CASTRREGGTEAFF. The DNA for the CDR3 is TGTGCCAGCACCCGTAGAGAGGGTGGTACTGAAGCTTTCTTT.

The gene calls are TRBV7-9 and TRBJ2-2; tentatively, D is TRBD1 (6 bases). Per the germline V gene, CDR1 is SEHNR and CDR2 is FQNEAQ (reference sequence). V shed 4 bases and J shed 6 bases, with 15 bases lying between them. The CDR3 loop spans 15 amino acids. The CDR3 DNA reads as TGTGCCAGCAGCTCAGTATCAGGGGAGCCCGGGGAGCTGTTTTTT. It codes for CASSSVSGEPGELFF.

The rearrangement links TRBV27 to TRBJ2-7; 9 bases line up with TRBD1. The CDR3 consists of 18 residues. Germline V gives CDR1 MNHEY, CDR2 SMNVEV (reference sequence). Trimming removed 4 bases from V and 0 bases from J; junction bases left unmatched: 13. CDR3 sequence: CASSSGTGTFLLSYEQYF. In DNA form, the CDR3 reads TGTGCCAGCAGTTCAGGGACAGGGACTTTCTTGCTCTCCTACGAGCAGTACTTC.

V usage is TRBV5-1 and J usage is TRBJ1-5; D may be TRBD1 (5 bases). The CDR3 length is 16 residues. V lost 0 bases and J 3 bases, leaving 13 bases between the germline ends. Per germline, CDR1 SGHRS and CDR2 YFSETQ. The CDR3 nucleotides read TGCGCCAGCAGCTTGGACCCTACAGGAAACAATCAGCCCCAGCATTTT. Its translation is CASSLDPTGNNQPQHF.

This clonotype came up a few times. The chain is built from TRBV5-1 and TRBJ2-7, with D perhaps matching TRBD1 (6 bases). This CDR3 spans 15 amino acids. Germline CDR1 SGHRS, CDR2 YFSETQ. Trimming cost V 2 bases and J 5 bases, with 17 bases left between them. The CDR3 DNA reads TGCGCCAGCAGCTTTCCGGACAGCTTGATCCACGAGCAGTACTTC. Residues: CASSFPDSLIHEQYF.

The rearrangement joins TRBV5-1 to TRBJ2-1; D possibly uses TRBD1 or TRBD2 (6 bases each). The germline gives CDR1 SGHRS, CDR2 YFSETQ. The V end lost 6 bases, the J end lost 5 bases, and 15 bases lay between the germline ends. CDR3 length equals 14 residues. The CDR3 nucleotides read TGCGCCAGCAACGGAGGGGGTTCTAACAATGAGCAGTTCTTC. Protein: CASNGGGSNNEQFF. Full variable domain (missing parts from reference TRBV5-1 and TRBJ2-1): KAGVTQTPRYLIKTRGQQVTLSCSPISGHRSVSWYQQTPGQGLQFLFEYFSETQRNKGNFPGRFSGRQFSNSRSEMNVSTLELGDSALYLCASNGGGSNNEQFFGPGTRLTVL.

V is TRBV4-3 and J is TRBJ2-1; 10 bases match TRBD2. The CDR3 totals 15 residues. Trimming removed 1 base from V and 10 bases from J; junction bases left unmatched: 7. Germline CDR1 and CDR2: LGHNA and YSLEER. In nucleotides, the CDR3 is TGCGCCAGCAGCCAAGTCGGTCTAGCGGGGGTCGAGCAGTTCTTC. Protein sequence: CASSQVGLAGVEQFF.

This clonotype was counted a few times. The gene calls are TRBV10-3 and TRBJ2-7; 8 positions match TRBD1. The germline V gene encodes CDR1 ENHRY and CDR2 SYGVKD. The V segment lost 10 bases and the J segment 5 bases; nucleotides outside the gene matches: 4. The CDR3 extends over 11 amino acids. The CDR3 DNA is TGTGCCACTCAACAGGGGGACGAGCAGTACTTC. It encodes CATQQGDEQYF.

This clonotype was observed a few times. The chain combines TRBV6-5 with TRBJ1-2, with D maybe TRBD1 (5 bases). Per germline, CDR1 MNHEY and CDR2 SVGAGI. The V and J ends lost 2 bases and 8 bases respectively, with 15 bases between them. The CDR3 runs to 14 residues. The CDR3 DNA is TGTGCCAGCAGTTACGTACCTGGGACTGACGGCTACACCTTC. It is translated as CASSYVPGTDGYTF.

The chain carries TRBV12-3 or TRBV12-4 and TRBJ1-2, with 11 bases fitting TRBD1. The length of the CDR3 is 17 residues. Germline trimming cut 6 bases from V and 8 bases from J; bases unmatched to any gene: 17. The CDR3 loop is CASSQSGQGEVGRGYTF. Here the CDR3 DNA reads TGTGCCAGCAGCCAGTCGGGACAGGGGGAGGTCGGGCGCGGCTACACCTTC.

CDR3 sequence (DNA): TGTGCCAGCAGCCCTCGACTAGAAAGCACAGATACGCAGTATTTT. This codes for CASSPRLESTDTQYF. V and J are TRBV7-9 and TRBJ2-3, with D tentatively TRBD2 (6 bases). The V and J ends lost 5 bases and 0 bases respectively, with 12 bases between them. The CDR3 contains 15 residues. Germline V gene sequence: CDR1 SEHNR, CDR2 FQNEAQ (reference sequence).

The chain is built from TRBV20-1 and TRBJ2-5; tentatively, D is TRBD2 (6 bases). The CDR3 contains 16 residues. Germline values: CDR1 DFQATT, CDR2 SNEGSKA (reference sequence). Trimming cost V 1 base and J 5 bases, with 20 bases left between them. As DNA, the CDR3 is TGCAGTGCTAGAGGCCTTAGTCGCCGACGGGAGGAGACCCAGTACTTC. This gives the protein CSARGLSRRREETQYF.

The chain recombines TRBV7-6 with TRBJ2-1, with 9 bases that match TRBD2. The germline CDR1 and CDR2 sequences are SGHVS and FNYEAQ. The CDR3 contains 19 residues. The V and J ends lost 4 bases and 7 bases, in that order; junction bases with no gene match: 20. The CDR3 loop is CASSSPGVLGTSHQNEQFF. The CDR3 DNA reads TGTGCCAGCAGCTCCCCGGGGGTTTTGGGGACTAGCCACCAAAATGAGCAGTTCTTC.

J is TRBJ1-2 and V is TRBV9; TRBD1 matches 7 bases. V trimming: 4 bases; J trimming: 8 bases; junction bases outside the gene matches: 14. The length of the CDR3 is 15 residues. Germline assignment: CDR1 SGDLS and CDR2 YYNGEE. CDR3 DNA sequence: TGTGCCAGCAGCCCCGACGGGGGGACAGCTAGAGGCTACACCTTC. It codes for CASSPDGGTARGYTF.

The chain uses TRBV20-1 and TRBJ2-5; TRBD1 aligns across 7 bases. Germline CDR1 DFQATT, CDR2 SNEGSKA (reference sequence). V shed 0 bases and J 3 bases; nucleotides not matched to a gene: 16. The CDR3 extends over 18 amino acids. The CDR3, as DNA: TGCAGTGCTAGAGATCGATGGGGCGGTACAGGGGCTGAAGAGACCCAGTACTTC. This sequence encodes CSARDRWGGTGAEETQYF.